Shown below are 16 T cell receptor beta chains from a single sample sequenced in a study of blood T cell repertoires in COVID-19. Assay: immunoSEQ multiplex PCR; the TCRdb copy retains only in-frame clones and omits some. The sample consists of around 150,000 clones, less than 85% of them appearing once. Source material: peripheral blood. These receptors all come from a woman aged 80 or older in a cohort sampled during active or convalescent COVID-19.

The rearrangement links TRBV14 to TRBJ1-6; D not certain. The CDR3 is made up of 13 amino acids. Germline V gene sequence: CDR1 SGHDN, CDR2 FVKESK. Trimming removed 0 bases from V and 9 bases from J, with 6 bases in between. CDR3 amino acids: CASSQDHSSPLHF. CDR3 in DNA: TGTGCCAGCAGCCAAGATCACAGTTCACCCCTCCACTTT.

The genes are TRBV19 and TRBJ1-1; D is ambiguous. Trimming shortened V by 4 bases and J by 7 bases, and 19 bases separated the two germline ends. Germline loops: CDR1 LNHDA, CDR2 SQIVND (reference sequence). The CDR3 is made up of 15 amino acids. The CDR3 spells CASSTYGGPQVEAFF. In DNA, the CDR3 is TGTGCCAGTAGTACCTATGGAGGTCCTCAGGTTGAAGCTTTCTTT.

This rearrangement joins TRBV2 to TRBJ2-5; 10 nucleotides line up with TRBD2. V lost 0 bases and J lost 2; bases outside the gene matches: 3. The germline V gene encodes CDR1 SNHLY and CDR2 FYNNEI. The CDR3 is made up of 16 amino acids. Here the CDR3 DNA reads TGTGCCAGCAGTGAAGCGACTAGCGGGTTACAAGAGACCCAGTACTTC. Its protein is CASSEATSGLQETQYF.

The CDR3 sequence: CASSDQESYEQYV. CDR3 DNA: TGTGCCAGCAGTGACCAGGAATCCTACGAGCAGTACGTC. The chain uses TRBV2 and TRBJ2-7; D is unclear. CDR3 length equals 13 residues. The germline V gene has CDR1 SNHLY and CDR2 FYNNEI. Trimming took off 3 bases at V and 1 base at J, with 7 bases between the two ends.

The sample holds a few counts of this clone. The CDR3 reads CATSRQGEEGTDTQYF. CDR3 DNA sequence: TGTGCCACCAGCAGACAGGGTGAAGAAGGGACAGATACGCAGTATTTT. The rearrangement joins TRBV15 to TRBJ2-3; tentatively, D is TRBD1 (5 bases). V lost 2 bases, J lost 3 bases, and 15 bases lay in between. The CDR3 totals 16 residues. CDR1 and CDR2 from the germline V gene are LNHNV and YYDKDF (reference sequence). Complete variable domain (other parts from reference TRBV15 and TRBJ2-3): DAMVIQNPRYQVTQFGKPVTLSCSQTLNHNVMYWYQQKSSQAPKLLFHYYDKDFNNEADTPDNFQSRRPNTSFCFLDIRSPGLGDTAMYLCATSRQGEEGTDTQYFGPGTRLTVL.

The chain recombines TRBV24-1 with TRBJ1-1; tentatively, D is TRBD1 (5 bases). Germline assignment: CDR1 KGHDR and CDR2 SFDVKD. Trimming removed 4 bases from V and 8 bases from J, with 13 bases in between. The CDR3 consists of 13 residues. The CDR3 here is CATSESRRGEAFF. The CDR3 coding sequence is TGTGCCACCAGTGAATCTCGACGGGGGGAAGCTTTCTTT.

The chain uses TRBV7-3 and TRBJ2-5; TRBD2 is a possible D gene (6 bases). V was trimmed by 1 base and J by 7 bases, leaving 13 bases between them. This CDR3 has 14 amino acids. Germline CDR1 is SGHTA and CDR2 is FQGTGA. CDR3 in amino acids: CASSLIGQGGTQYF. CDR3 nucleotide sequence: TGTGCCAGCAGCTTAATCGGGCAGGGAGGGACCCAGTACTTC.

The chain combines TRBV7-8 with TRBJ1-5; tentative D call: TRBD1 (5 bases). Germline CDR1 reads SGHVS; CDR2 reads FQNEAQ. Between the trimmed V and J ends, which lost 5 bases and 3 bases, there was a span of 14 bases. CDR3 length: 15 amino acids. As DNA, the CDR3 is TGTGCCAGCAGCCTCAGCGCGGGACCCAATCAGCCCCAGCATTTT. Its protein is CASSLSAGPNQPQHF.

The V call is TRBV3-1 (or the pseudogene TRBV3-2), the J call TRBJ1-2; D possibly corresponds to TRBD1 (5 bases). V lost 2 bases, J lost 9 bases, and 13 bases lay in between. The CDR3 totals 13 residues. The germline V gene encodes CDR1 LGHDT and CDR2 YNNKEL (reference sequence). The CDR3 DNA reads TGTGCCAGCAGCCAACCGCAGGGTAGGAGCTACACCTTC. Protein: CASSQPQGRSYTF.

The V call is TRBV28, the J call TRBJ2-4, with TRBD1 matching 8 bases. V gave up 5 bases and J gave up 0 bases; unmatched junction bases: 3. CDR1 is MDHEN and CDR2 is SYDVKM in the germline V gene. CDR3 length: 15 amino acids. Here the CDR3 reads CASSGTGLAKNIQYF. The DNA of the CDR3 is TGTGCCAGCAGTGGGACAGGTCTAGCCAAAAACATTCAGTACTTC.

The rearrangement joins TRBV18 to TRBJ1-3; no firm D call. With 3 bases removed from V and 0 bases from J, the gap between germline ends came to 15 bases. This CDR3 contains 17 residues. CDR1 and CDR2 (germline): KGHSH, LQKENI. This chain's CDR3 is CASSPRRSEISGNTIYF. CDR3 bases: TGTGCCAGCTCACCTCGTCGGAGCGAGATCTCTGGAAACACCATATATTTT.

J is TRBJ1-2 and V is TRBV3-1 (or the pseudogene TRBV3-2); 9 nucleotides align to TRBD1. The CDR3 runs to 14 residues. Unmatched junction bases numbered 3, after V lost 3 bases and J lost 4 bases. Germline assignment: CDR1 LGHDT and CDR2 YNNKEL (reference sequence). CDR3 coding DNA: TGTGCCAGCAGCCAGGGACAGGGACCCTATGGCTACACCTTC. Translated, it gives CASSQGQGPYGYTF.

The chain combines TRBV15 with TRBJ1-2; TRBD1 might be the D (5 bases). The V end lost 5 bases, the J end lost 7 bases, and 11 bases lay between the germline ends. From germline, CDR1 is LNHNV and CDR2 YYDKDF (reference sequence). CDR3 size: 12 residues. The CDR3 bases are TGTGCCACCAGCCTCTCGGGGGTTGGCTACACCTTC. Amino acids: CATSLSGVGYTF.

The genes are TRBV7-8 and TRBJ2-5; D possibly corresponds to TRBD1 (5 bases). V lost 3 bases and J 5 bases, leaving 13 bases between the germline ends. The germline CDR1 and CDR2 sequences are SGHVS and FQNEAQ. The CDR3 is 14 amino acids. This CDR3 reads CASSLATGRETQYF. The CDR3 nucleotides are TGTGCCAGCAGCTTGGCTACAGGAAGGGAGACCCAGTACTTC. Full variable domain (remainder filled in from reference TRBV7-8 and TRBJ2-5): GAGVSQSPRYKVAKRGQDVALRCDPISGHVSLFWYQQALGQGPEFLTYFQNEAQLDKSGLPSDRFFAERPEGSVSTLKIQRTQQEDSAVYLCASSLATGRETQYFGPGTRLLVL.

The count of this clone is one. This sequence joins TRBV27 and TRBJ2-5; 11 nucleotides line up with TRBD2. V shed 5 bases and J 7 bases; nucleotides not matched to a gene: 12. CDR3 length: 16 residues. CDR1 is MNHEY and CDR2 is SMNVEV in the germline V gene (reference sequence). In DNA, the CDR3 is TGTGCCAGCAGTCCCCGACTAGCGGGGAACCCCAGGACCCAGTACTTC. Amino acids: CASSPRLAGNPRTQYF.

The chain links TRBV19 to TRBJ2-3; D not certain. The length of the CDR3 is 13 residues. The ends were cut back, 3 bases at V and 4 bases at J, with 8 bases in the middle. Germline V gives CDR1 LNHDA, CDR2 SQIVND (reference sequence). The CDR3 DNA reads as TGTGCCAGTAGTATCGGTCCCGCAGATACGCAGTATTTT. This translates into CASSIGPADTQYF.